This entry lists 20 T cell receptor beta chains sequenced from one sample in a study of response to subunit inactivated influenza vaccine. One entry per CDR3 protein, called by TCRdb with MiXCR from the RT-PCR reads. The table lists just over 300,000 distinct CDR3 sequences, about a fifth of them singletons. Material: PBMCs from blood, obtained approximately 22 months after vaccination. Receptors were obtained from a man between 50 and 75 years old who received an inactivated influenza vaccine.

The gene calls are TRBV20-1 and TRBJ2-7; 8 bases map to TRBD2. CDR3 length: 14 amino acids. From germline, CDR1 is DFQATT and CDR2 SNEGSKA (reference sequence). In nucleotides, the CDR3 is TGCAGCGGCTTACCTGGACTAGCCCATTACGAGCAGTACTTC. This gives the protein CSGLPGLAHYEQYF.

J is TRBJ2-1 and V is TRBV28, with TRBD2 as a possible D gene (6 bases). Germline-derived CDR1 and CDR2 are MDHEN and SYDVKM. This CDR3 spans 16 amino acids. The V end was cut by 3 bases, the J end by 0 bases, with 12 bases between. As DNA, the CDR3 is TGTGCCAGCAGTTTTAGGGACTGGTTCTCCTACAATGAGCAGTTCTTC. It is translated as CASSFRDWFSYNEQFF. Filled out from reference TRBV28 and TRBJ2-1, the complete variable domain reads DVKVTQSSRYLVKRTGEKVFLECVQDMDHENMFWYRQDPGLGLRLIYFSYDVKMKEKGDIPEGYSVSREKKERFSLILESASTNQTSMYLCASSFRDWFSYNEQFFGPGTRLTVL.

This clonotype was counted at least ten times. The chain uses TRBV3-1 and TRBJ2-2; D is unclear. V lost 0 bases and J 3 bases, leaving 11 bases between the germline ends. CDR1 and CDR2 (germline): LGHDT, YNNKEL (reference sequence). The CDR3 consists of 16 residues. The CDR3 loop is CASSQELELYTGELFF. In DNA, the CDR3 is TGTGCCAGCAGCCAAGAATTAGAACTCTACACCGGGGAGCTGTTTTTT. Full variable domain (rest looked up from reference TRBV3-1 and TRBJ2-2): DTAVSQTPKYLVTQMGNDKSIKCEQNLGHDTMYWYKQDSKKFLKIMFSYNNKELIINETVPNRFSPKSPDKAHLNLHINSLELGDSAVYFCASSQELELYTGELFFGEGSRLTVL.

The chain joins TRBV4-2 to TRBJ1-3; D remains ambiguous. Germline-derived CDR1 and CDR2 are LGHNA and YNFKEQ. This CDR3 region has 18 residues. The V gene lost 0 bases and the J gene lost 0 bases, with 15 bases spanning the gap. The CDR3 region has the DNA TGTGCCAGCAGCCAAGAAAGGGTAAGCGGCTTCTCTGGAAACACCATATATTTT. It encodes CASSQERVSGFSGNTIYF.

Turning to this clonotype: Relative to the germline gene, one junction end is altered; a read error may explain this. This chain joins TRBV2 and TRBJ1-5; D might be TRBD1 (5 bases). Germline V gene sequence: CDR1 SNHLY, CDR2 FYNNEI. This CDR3 contains 14 residues. Written as DNA, the CDR3 is TGTGCCAGCACCGACCCGGGGCTCGGTCAGCTCCAGCATTTT. Its protein is CASTDPGLGQLQHF.

This chain's CDR3 is CASSSLTSATDTQYF. In nucleotides, the CDR3 is TGTGCCAGCAGTTCCCTGACTAGCGCCACAGATACGCAGTATTTT. The chain joins TRBV28 to TRBJ2-3; 8 nucleotides line up with TRBD2. The germline V gene encodes CDR1 MDHEN and CDR2 SYDVKM. This CDR3 region has 15 residues. V lost 4 bases and J lost 2; bases outside the gene matches: 5. Full variable domain (missing parts from reference TRBV28 and TRBJ2-3): DVKVTQSSRYLVKRTGEKVFLECVQDMDHENMFWYRQDPGLGLRLIYFSYDVKMKEKGDIPEGYSVSREKKERFSLILESASTNQTSMYLCASSSLTSATDTQYFGPGTRLTVL.

On this clonotype itself: One end of the junction fails to match germline, which may point to a read error. V gene TRBV4-2 combines with J gene TRBJ1-2; 7 positions match TRBD1. Germline lookup yields CDR1 LGHNA and CDR2 YNFKEQ. This CDR3 spans 15 amino acids. Here the CDR3 reads CASSQETGTDYCYTF. CDR3 sequence (DNA): TGTGCCAGCAGCCAAGAAACAGGGACAGACTATTGCTACACCTTC.

In DNA, the CDR3 is TGCAGCGTAGAACCCATGAACACTGAAGCTTTCTTT. Its translation: CSVEPMNTEAFF. The chain employs TRBV29-1 and TRBJ1-1; no firm D call. The germline V and J ends were trimmed by 6 bases and 0 bases, with 8 bases remaining between them. The CDR3 sequence is 12 residues long. Looked up from germline, CDR1 is SQVTM and CDR2 is ANQGSEA.

The J gene is TRBJ1-6, the V gene TRBV5-1; TRBD1 agrees at 8 bases. The germline gives CDR1 SGHRS, CDR2 YFSETQ. The CDR3 has 13 amino acids. J lost 11 bases, V lost 4 bases, and 5 bases had no gene match. CDR3 sequence: CASSTGQGTPLHF. The CDR3 region has the DNA TGCGCCAGCAGCACCGGACAGGGAACACCCCTCCACTTT.

The CDR3 DNA reads as TGTGCCAGCAGCTTAGGGACAGGGGCTAACTATGGCTACACCTTC. It yields the protein CASSLGTGANYGYTF. The chain carries TRBV7-2 and TRBJ1-2; 9 bases agree with TRBD1. This CDR3 has 15 residues. CDR1 and CDR2 from the germline V gene are SGHTA and FQGNSA. Losses at the gene ends were 1 base for V and 0 bases for J; bases not matched to a gene: 0. Full variable domain (rest looked up from reference TRBV7-2 and TRBJ1-2): GAGVSQSPSNKVTEKGKDVELRCDPISGHTALYWYRQSLGQGLEFLIYFQGNSAPDKSGLPSDRFSAERTGGSVSTLTIQRTQQEDSAVYLCASSLGTGANYGYTFGSGTRLTVV.

This clonotype was detected only a few times. This chain uses TRBV2 with TRBJ1-5; TRBD1 might be the D (5 bases). The CDR3 length is 15 residues. CDR1 and CDR2 (germline): SNHLY, FYNNEI. V was cut by 6 bases and J by 7 bases, with 19 bases left in between. The CDR3 region is CASSDDSGGGQPQHF. Written as DNA, the CDR3 is TGTGCCAGCAGCGATGACAGTGGCGGCGGACAGCCCCAGCATTTT.

This clonotype showed up just a few times. This chain joins TRBV4-3 and TRBJ1-4; 9 bases align to TRBD1. From germline, CDR1 is LGHNA and CDR2 YSLEER. The CDR3 loop spans 15 amino acids. Unmatched junction bases numbered 5, after V lost 2 bases and J lost 7 bases. The CDR3 protein is CASSQNRGQGEKLFF. The CDR3 DNA reads as TGCGCCAGCAGCCAAAACAGGGGGCAGGGTGAAAAACTGTTTTTT.

In this sample, this clonotype turned up once. V usage is TRBV20-1 and J usage is TRBJ2-1; unclear D gene. The CDR3 runs 12 residues. CDR1 DFQATT and CDR2 SNEGSKA come from the germline V gene (reference sequence). Trimming shortened V by 5 bases and J by 4 bases, and 9 bases separated the two germline ends. The DNA of the CDR3 is TGCAGTGCTCAGGTCGGGTACAATGAGCAGTTCTTC. Amino acid sequence: CSAQVGYNEQFF.

This clonotype has only a few counts. The genes are TRBV10-3 and TRBJ1-2; no definite D call. Trimming pared 6 bases from V and 2 bases from J, leaving 16 bases between. The germline CDR1 and CDR2 sequences are ENHRY and SYGVKD. This CDR3 has 15 residues. CDR3 protein: CAISEQEEVNYGYTF. The CDR3, as DNA: TGTGCCATCAGCGAGCAGGAGGAGGTGAACTATGGCTACACCTTC.

This chain links TRBV7-9 with TRBJ1-1, with unresolved D. This CDR3 comprises 15 residues. Germline lookup yields CDR1 SEHNR and CDR2 FQNEAQ (reference sequence). The V end was cut by 0 bases, the J end by 4 bases, with 12 bases between. CDR3 sequence reads: CASSLAVGGSTEAFF. Here the CDR3 DNA reads TGTGCCAGCAGCTTAGCGGTGGGCGGGAGCACTGAAGCTTTCTTT.

This chain uses TRBV20-1 with TRBJ2-2; the match to TRBD2 covers 10 bases. The J segment lost 4 bases and the V segment lost 0 bases, leaving 5 bases of the junction unmatched. The CDR3 is 16 amino acids. Per the germline V gene, CDR1 is DFQATT and CDR2 is SNEGSKA (reference sequence). The chain's CDR3 is CSARELAGFLTGELFF. CDR3 nucleotide sequence: TGCAGTGCTAGAGAACTAGCGGGATTTCTCACCGGGGAGCTGTTTTTT.

With respect to this clonotype: This CDR3 fails to terminate in the conserved phenylalanine or tryptophan, so it likely reflects a read error. The DNA is left out, because the CDR3 cannot be placed on it with certainty; the CDR3 is given as TCRdb lists it. This chain joins TRBV7-2 and TRBJ2-7. The CDR3 length equals 13 residues, ends included. Per germline, CDR1 SGHTA and CDR2 FQGNSA. The CDR3 sequence: CASSLGPEQSLSL.

This clonotype has a handful of counts. This rearrangement joins TRBV27 to TRBJ2-7, with TRBD2 matching over 8 bases. From germline, CDR1 is MNHEY and CDR2 SMNVEV (reference sequence). The CDR3 is 15 amino acids. Germline trimming cut 3 bases from V and 2 bases from J; bases unmatched to any gene: 6. The CDR3 sequence: CASSFGTRPPYEQYF. The CDR3 DNA reads as TGTGCCAGCAGTTTCGGGACTAGGCCTCCCTACGAGCAGTACTTC.

This clonotype was observed at least ten times. The chain couples TRBV6-2 or TRBV6-3 to TRBJ1-5; TRBD1 agrees at 7 bases. The germline V gene has CDR1 MNHEY and CDR2 SVGEGT. There are 19 residues in the CDR3. V was clipped by 2 bases and J by 4 bases; unmatched bases: 17. The CDR3 loop is CASSYARKTGFAPNQPQHF. The CDR3, as DNA: TGTGCCAGCAGTTACGCCCGGAAGACAGGGTTCGCCCCTAATCAGCCCCAGCATTTT.

On this clonotype itself: Here the CDR3 omits its conserved ending phenylalanine or tryptophan, so a read error is the likely source. It is unclear where the CDR3 begins or ends on the DNA, so no DNA is shown, and the CDR3 is as TCRdb lists it. This chain links TRBV23-1 with TRBJ2-3; the table gives TRBD1 as D, unverified against the DNA. TRBV23-1 qualifies as an ORF whose function is uncertain. The length of the CDR3 is 11 amino acids, counting both ends. This CDR3 is CASSQSLGPLA.